This TCR beta chain was sequenced during a study of graft-versus-host responses after intestinal transplantation (dated by TCRdb to the early 2020s). As for the study more broadly: The transplants that recipients received were multivisceral, liver-intestinal, or isolated intestinal. To identify alloreactive clones, pre-transplant mixed lymphocyte reaction products were sequenced and then compared with unstimulated pre-transplant donor and recipient T cells. After intestinal transplantation, graft-versus-host and host-versus-graft alloreactive T cell clones were followed in the graft, circulation and bone marrow using bulk TCR-beta CDR3 sequencing. Rather than being sequenced by the commercial service, samples from a few later patients were sequenced in-house on an Illumina MiSeq and processed with MiXCR. A peak of at least 4% donor T cells among recipient peripheral blood mononuclear cells was the definition used for donor T cell macrochimerism. Of the roughly 25 intestinal transplant recipients enrolled in the cohort, one of whom was a retransplant, a few patients without pretransplant specimens were excluded. Anti-thymocyte globulin induction was given to all recipients, followed by maintenance tacrolimus and steroids for two to four years. Paper-wide results and their limitations: Early after transplant, peak levels of circulating GvH clones were associated with declines in HvG clones. In the allografts of patients with donor T cell macrochimerism, GvH to HvG T cell clonal ratios were high. GvH clones turned up in recipient bone marrow, with some appearing earlier in ileal mucosa or blood, a pattern consistent with an intestinal mucosal origin. The relatively low number and heterogeneity of intestinal transplant patients limited the conclusions.

As to this clone: Its antigen remains unidentified. No base-level quality is on record; no much larger clone is a single base apart.

The library relied on the immunoSEQ multiplex PCR assay. For most patients, genomic DNA was isolated with the Qiagen DNeasy Blood and Tissue Kit and sent frozen to Adaptive Biotechnologies for TCR sequencing. For most patients, genomic DNA was subjected to high-throughput TCR-beta CDR3 sequencing by Adaptive Biotechnologies. The original pipeline was this. Adaptive's ImmunoSEQ software supplied the TCR sequencing data for 15 to 20 patients, while MiXCR and VDJtools were used to process three other patients. To correct CD4 versus CD8 sorting errors, sequences present in both subsets at a frequency ratio below 5:1 were removed. Because the origin of CDR3 nucleotide sequences shared between donor and recipient could not be assigned, those sequences were removed. To be classed as alloreactive, a clone needed at least 2-fold expansion over unstimulated cells and a minimum CFSE-low frequency of 0.002% (template counts) or 0.001% (read counts). Mappable clones were those detected in sequenced pre-transplant spleen, lymph node, or MLR CFSE-low populations of the donor or recipient. Cumulative frequency of alloreactive clones was calculated as a percentage of all sequences weighted by copy number. TCRdb limited this immuneACCESS table to in-frame rearrangements with V and J called. A share of clones is missing; checked studies link under half to unresolved V genes, and the rest is unexplained. V and J calls and clone size are those listed in that table; D and trimming were worked out from the DNA. The sample table contains over 100,000 clones; only one count was recorded for roughly 91% of them. Around 0.12% of the sample belongs to the ten largest clones.

Taken with the paper, the label for time point translates to: cells obtained before transplantation from donor or recipient. CD3+CD4+ and CD3+CD8+ populations were FACS-sorted from unstimulated pre-transplant donor and recipient cells taken from spleen or lymph nodes. Sequenced here: unstimulated CD4+ T cells sorted from spleen or lymph node cells, sampled before intestinal transplant. This TCR derives from a human donor who received an intestinal transplant.

The CDR3 region reads CASSETNYGYTF. The nucleotides read TGCGCCAGCAGCGAGACTAACTATGGCTACACCTTC. The chain uses TRBV5-1 and TRBJ1-2; there is no confident call for the D gene. Reading from cysteine to phenylalanine, the CDR3 counts 12 amino acids. Just the 36-base CDR3 DNA is kept, in frame starting at base 1. Taken from the germline V gene, the CDR1 and CDR2 loops are SGHRS and YFSETQ. Deletion took 4 bases off V and 0 bases off J, with a span of 4 bases between the germline ends.